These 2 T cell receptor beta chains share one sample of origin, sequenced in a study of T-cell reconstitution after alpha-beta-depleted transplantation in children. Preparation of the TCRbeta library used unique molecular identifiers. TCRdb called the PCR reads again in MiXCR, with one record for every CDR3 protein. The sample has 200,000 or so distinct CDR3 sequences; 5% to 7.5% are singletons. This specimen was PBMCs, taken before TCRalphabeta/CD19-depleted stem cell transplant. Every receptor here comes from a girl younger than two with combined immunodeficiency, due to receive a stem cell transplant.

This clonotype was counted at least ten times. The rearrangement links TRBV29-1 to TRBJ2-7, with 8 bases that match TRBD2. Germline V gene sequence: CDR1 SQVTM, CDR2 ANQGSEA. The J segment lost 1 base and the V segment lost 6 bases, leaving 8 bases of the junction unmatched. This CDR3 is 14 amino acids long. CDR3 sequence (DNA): TGCAGCGTCATACTACTAGCGGATTCCTACGAGCAGTACTTC. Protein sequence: CSVILLADSYEQYF.

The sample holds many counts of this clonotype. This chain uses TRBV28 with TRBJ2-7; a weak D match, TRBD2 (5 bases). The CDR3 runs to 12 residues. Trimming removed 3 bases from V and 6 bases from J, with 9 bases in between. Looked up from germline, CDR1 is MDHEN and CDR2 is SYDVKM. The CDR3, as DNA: TGTGCCAGCAGTTTTCGGACTTTCGAGCAGTACTTC. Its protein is CASSFRTFEQYF.